By sample share, the clone carrying this T cell receptor beta chain is medium-sized. The antigen remains undetermined. A read error may produce the germline difference seen at one junction end. The size of this beta chain means little, since it is a stray read in a library made for alpha chains. The entry originates in a study of spatial heterogeneity in lung cancer. The time point denotes: sample taken at primary tumor resection. Unsorted samples of tumor, nontumor lung or frozen PBMC had their whole RNA sequenced. The CDR3 extends over 13 amino acids. Germline CDR1 is DFQATT and CDR2 is SNEGSKA (reference sequence). Unique molecular identifiers tagged every individual TCR cDNA molecule. TCRdb analysed the 5' RACE reads with MiXCR anew, one entry per CDR3 protein. Of approximately 6,900 distinct CDR3 sequences listed, over 9.5% were seen once; the top ten hold approximately 23%. General study points: Alpha and beta chain coverage of tumor T cells was estimated at about 6.8% and 14%, respectively. Tumoral mutation counts were tracked by counts of expanded intratumoral alpha and beta TCRs.

The rearrangement joins TRBV20-1 to TRBJ2-3; D uncertain. This TCR derives from a male donor with early-stage non-small cell lung cancer. Sequences were derived from lung tumor tissue, sampled at surgery. The CDR3: CSARESGPDTQYF. The CDR3, as DNA: TGCAGTGCGAGAGAATCAGGCCCAGATACGCAGTATTTT.